Below, 20 T cell receptor beta chains from the same sample are listed, as sequenced in a study of cytomegalovirus exposure and HLA in healthy donors. Primers for the PCR totalled 60 Vbeta and 13 Jbeta. Profiled with immunoSEQ multiplex PCR; TCRdb holds only in-frame clones, not every one. The sample carries around 220,000 clones, 83% recorded once. Sequenced input: PBMCs. These receptor sequences come from a girl aged 10-17 years in good health and CMV-seronegative.

The rearrangement joins TRBV10-3 to TRBJ2-2; TRBD1 matches at 7 bases. Germline assignment: CDR1 ENHRY and CDR2 SYGVKD. CDR3 length: 14 amino acids. V lost 8 bases, J lost 7 bases, and 10 bases stayed unmatched. The chain's CDR3 is CAIPRQGSGGELFF. The CDR3 DNA reads TGTGCCATCCCCCGACAGGGTTCCGGCGGGGAGCTGTTTTTT.

The CDR3 protein is CASKREAQYNEQFF. Here the CDR3 DNA reads TGTGCCAGCAAGCGGGAGGCTCAGTACAATGAGCAGTTCTTC. V usage is TRBV6-5 and J usage is TRBJ2-1; the match to TRBD2 covers 9 bases. J was trimmed by 4 bases and V by 7 bases; bases with no gene match: 5. Per the germline V gene, CDR1 is MNHEY and CDR2 is SVGAGI. There are 14 residues in the CDR3.

CDR3 DNA sequence: TGTGCCTGGATTGGCTATGTGGGACAGGGTAACTATGGCTACACCTTC. This translates into CAWIGYVGQGNYGYTF. The rearrangement uses TRBV30 and TRBJ1-2; 9 bases align to TRBD1. The CDR3 loop spans 16 amino acids. The germline gives CDR1 GTSNPN, CDR2 SVGIG (reference sequence). The V segment lost 4 bases and the J segment 1 base; nucleotides outside the gene matches: 10.

This clone was picked up one time. The V call is TRBV7-7, the J call TRBJ2-5; 11 bases fit TRBD2. The CDR3 is 15 residues long. Germline V lookup: CDR1 SSHAT, CDR2 FNYEAQ (reference sequence). Germline trimming cut 5 bases from V and 5 bases from J; bases unmatched to any gene: 7. In DNA form, the CDR3 reads TGTGCCAGCAGCAAGGGACTAGCGGACTCTGAGACCCAGTACTTC. Translating gives CASSKGLADSETQYF.

In this sample, this clone turned up a few times. The chain recombines TRBV27 with TRBJ1-1; D possibly corresponds to TRBD1 (5 bases). The CDR3 consists of 13 residues. V was pared by 8 bases and J by 1 base, with 11 bases between. Germline CDR1 MNHEY, CDR2 SMNVEV (reference sequence). CDR3 sequence (DNA): TGTGCCAGCGTGAACAGGCCGAACACTGAAGCTTTCTTT. Its protein is CASVNRPNTEAFF.

The chain links TRBV19 to TRBJ2-2; TRBD1 agrees at 8 bases. This CDR3 is 14 amino acids long. V shed 8 bases and J 6 bases; nucleotides not matched to a gene: 8. Germline-derived CDR1 and CDR2 are LNHDA and SQIVND (reference sequence). The chain's CDR3 is CASGQGLIAGELFF. In DNA form, the CDR3 reads TGTGCCAGTGGACAGGGTTTGATCGCCGGGGAGCTGTTTTTT.

The V call is TRBV6-5, the J call TRBJ2-1; 8 bases match TRBD1. CDR1 is MNHEY and CDR2 is SVGAGI in the germline V gene. CDR3 length equals 14 residues. The J segment lost 5 bases and the V segment lost 8 bases, leaving 8 bases of the junction unmatched. The CDR3, as DNA: TGTGCCAGCGCAGGGGGCGGACCCCACAATGAGCAGTTCTTC. It is translated as CASAGGGPHNEQFF.

This clone came up once. The chain uses TRBV2 and TRBJ2-2; the D gene is possibly TRBD1 (5 bases). The CDR3 spans 13 residues. V dropped 5 bases and J dropped 7 bases, with 11 bases sitting between them. The germline V gene has CDR1 SNHLY and CDR2 FYNNEI. The CDR3 reads CASSSQAVGELFF. The CDR3 DNA reads TGTGCCAGCAGTTCACAGGCGGTCGGGGAGCTGTTTTTT. Full variable domain (missing parts from reference TRBV2 and TRBJ2-2): EPEVTQTPSHQVTQMGQEVILRCVPISNHLYFYWYRQILGQKVEFLVSFYNNEISEKSEIFDDQFSVERPDGSNFTLKIRSTKLEDSAMYFCASSSQAVGELFFGEGSRLTVL.

The rearrangement uses TRBV28 and TRBJ2-1, with TRBD1 matching over 10 bases. J gave up 4 bases and V 5 bases, and 8 bases lay outside the gene matches. CDR1 is MDHEN, CDR2 SYDVKM, per germline. The CDR3 totals 16 residues. In nucleotides, the CDR3 is TGTGCCAGCAGTCTGGCCGGGACAGGGGCATACAATGAGCAGTTCTTC. Amino acid sequence: CASSLAGTGAYNEQFF. The entire variable domain, with the rest obtained from reference TRBV28 and TRBJ2-1, is as follows: DVKVTQSSRYLVKRTGEKVFLECVQDMDHENMFWYRQDPGLGLRLIYFSYDVKMKEKGDIPEGYSVSREKKERFSLILESASTNQTSMYLCASSLAGTGAYNEQFFGPGTRLTVL.

The gene calls are TRBV29-1 and TRBJ2-5; D possibly corresponds to TRBD1 (6 bases). Per germline, CDR1 SQVTM and CDR2 ANQGSEA. This CDR3 is 11 amino acids long. The V and J ends lost 7 bases and 2 bases respectively, with 8 bases between them. CDR3 loop: CSGTEQETQYF. The CDR3 DNA is TGCAGCGGGACAGAACAAGAGACCCAGTACTTC.

The rearrangement uses TRBV5-1 and TRBJ2-6, with TRBD1 identical over 10 bases. CDR1 and CDR2 (germline): SGHRS, YFSETQ. V was pared by 4 bases and J by 2 bases, with 6 bases of the junction left unmatched. This CDR3 spans 17 amino acids. The CDR3 nucleotides read TGCGCCAGCAGCGGCGGGACAGGGGAAGCTGGGGCCAACGTCCTGACTTTC. Translated, it gives CASSGGTGEAGANVLTF.

The V gene is TRBV7-9, the J gene TRBJ2-5; tentative D call: TRBD2 (6 bases). This CDR3 region has 15 residues. V was cut by 1 base and J by 1 base, with 10 bases left in between. Germline V gene lookup returns CDR1 SEHNR and CDR2 FQNEAQ (reference sequence). In nucleotides, the CDR3 is TGTGCCAGCAGCTTAGGGGCGGGGCTCCAAGAGACCCAGTACTTC. This translates into CASSLGAGLQETQYF.

As to this clone: Lacking the conserved final phenylalanine or tryptophan, this CDR3 likely reflects a read error. The chain links TRBV5-8 to TRBJ1-4; 7 bases fit TRBD1. With 4 bases clipped from V and 4 bases from J, the junction kept 10 bases outside the gene matches. The CDR3 spans 16 residues. From germline, CDR1 is SGHTS and CDR2 YDEGEE. CDR3 sequence reads: CASSTGRDRVNEKLFS. CDR3 DNA sequence: TGTGCCAGCAGCACCGGTAGGGACAGAGTTAATGAAAAACTGTTTTCT.

V is TRBV28 and J is TRBJ2-7; D perhaps matches TRBD2 (6 bases). Germline V gives CDR1 MDHEN, CDR2 SYDVKM. Trimming left V 5 bases short and J 1 base short, with 12 bases between. The CDR3 totals 14 residues. The DNA for the CDR3 is TGTGCCAGCAGTCACCGGGACTTTTCCTACGAGCAGTACTTC. Its translation: CASSHRDFSYEQYF.

This chain links TRBV5-1 with TRBJ2-7, with D perhaps TRBD1 (6 bases). The germline CDR1 and CDR2 sequences are SGHRS and YFSETQ. The CDR3 has 13 amino acids. Trimming shortened V by 0 bases and J by 6 bases, and 10 bases separated the two germline ends. The CDR3 DNA reads TGCGCCAGCAGCTTGGAACAGGGACGCGAGCAGTACTTC. It codes for CASSLEQGREQYF.

This rearrangement joins TRBV9 to TRBJ1-4, with TRBD1 identical over 10 bases. CDR3 length equals 17 residues. Germline CDR1 is SGDLS and CDR2 is YYNGEE. The V segment lost 3 bases and the J segment 2 bases; nucleotides outside the gene matches: 7. DNA of the CDR3: TGTGCCAGCAGCGCCCGGGACAGGGGACAGACTAATGAAAAACTGTTTTTT. Its translation is CASSARDRGQTNEKLFF.

J is TRBJ1-2 and V is TRBV12-2; the tabulated D call, TRBD1, remains unverified against the DNA. TRBV12-2 is shown as a pseudogene. This CDR3 contains 17 residues. This CDR3 is CASRNTGTAVRGYGYTF. The CDR3 DNA follows: TGTGCAAGTCGCAATACCGGGACGGCAGTCAGGGGCTATGGCTACACCTTC.

CDR3 DNA: TGCGCCAGCAGCCCAAGGTCCGGGGAACCCCTCCACTTT. Translating gives CASSPRSGEPLHF. The chain uses TRBV5-1 and TRBJ1-6; D is uncertain. Germline assignment: CDR1 SGHRS and CDR2 YFSETQ. The V end was cut by 4 bases, the J end by 12 bases, with 14 bases between. This CDR3 has 13 amino acids.

This chain connects TRBV7-6 to TRBJ1-3; D is ambiguous. Germline V gives CDR1 SGHVS, CDR2 FNYEAQ. Trimming took 0 bases from V and 0 from J, leaving 15 bases between them. CDR3 length: 18 residues. The CDR3 sequence is CASSLARLNPSSGNTIYF. The CDR3, as DNA: TGTGCCAGCAGCTTAGCGCGACTCAACCCAAGCTCTGGAAACACCATATATTTT.

CDR3 protein: CASSYAAGLENEQYF. The CDR3 DNA is TGTGCCAGCAGCTACGCCGCAGGGTTGGAAAACGAGCAGTACTTC. The rearrangement uses TRBV7-9 and TRBJ2-7, with D tentatively TRBD1 (5 bases). Trimming left V 4 bases short and J 5 bases short, with 18 bases between. This CDR3 has 15 amino acids. Looked up from germline, CDR1 is SEHNR and CDR2 is FQNEAQ (reference sequence).